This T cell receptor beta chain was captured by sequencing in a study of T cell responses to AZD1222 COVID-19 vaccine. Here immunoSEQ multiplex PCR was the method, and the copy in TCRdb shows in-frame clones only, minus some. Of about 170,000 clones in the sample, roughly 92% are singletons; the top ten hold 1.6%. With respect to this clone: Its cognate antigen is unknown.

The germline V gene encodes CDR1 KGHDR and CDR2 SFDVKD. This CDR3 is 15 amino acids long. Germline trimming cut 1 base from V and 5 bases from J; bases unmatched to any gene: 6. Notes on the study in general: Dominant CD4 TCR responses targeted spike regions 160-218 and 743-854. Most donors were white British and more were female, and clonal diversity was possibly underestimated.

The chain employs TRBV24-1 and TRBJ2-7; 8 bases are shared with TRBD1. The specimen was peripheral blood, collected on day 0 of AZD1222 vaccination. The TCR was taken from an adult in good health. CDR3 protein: CATSDLRTGRHEQYF. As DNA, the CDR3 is TGTGCCACCAGTGATTTAAGGACAGGGCGCCACGAGCAGTACTTC.